The 14 T cell receptor beta chains below were found in one sample sequenced in a study of T cell changes during pregnancy in multiple sclerosis. The data were produced by immunoSEQ multiplex PCR, yet TCRdb's version contains in-frame clones alone and is incomplete. The sample comprises tens of thousands of clones, over 80% of which are singletons, and about 2.3% rests with the top ten. This sample comprised peripheral blood, obtained before pregnancy. These receptor sequences come from a female donor with multiple sclerosis, enrolled in a pregnancy study.

This chain uses TRBV7-9 with TRBJ2-2; 12 bases agree with TRBD2. Losses at the gene ends were 2 bases for V and 1 base for J; bases not matched to a gene: 2. The CDR3 sequence is 17 residues long. From germline, CDR1 is SEHNR and CDR2 FQNEAQ (reference sequence). As DNA, the CDR3 is TGTGCCAGCAGCTTATCGGGACTAGCGGGGAACACCGGGGAGCTGTTTTTT. This gives the protein CASSLSGLAGNTGELFF. Filled out from reference TRBV7-9 and TRBJ2-2, the complete variable domain reads DTGVSQNPRHKITKRGQNVTFRCDPISEHNRLYWYRQTLGQGPEFLTYFQNEAQLEKSRLLSDRFSAERPKGSFSTLEIQRTEQGDSAMYLCASSLSGLAGNTGELFFGEGSRLTVL.

The rearrangement uses TRBV28 and TRBJ2-2, with D maybe TRBD1 (5 bases). The V gene lost 7 bases and the J gene lost 0 bases, with 9 bases spanning the gap. The CDR3 covers 14 residues. Germline V gene lookup returns CDR1 MDHEN and CDR2 SYDVKM. CDR3 in amino acids: CASKDNSNTGELFF. CDR3 nucleotide sequence: TGTGCCAGCAAGGACAACTCGAACACCGGGGAGCTGTTTTTT.

The J gene is TRBJ1-3, the V gene TRBV25-1, with a weak D call TRBD1 (5 bases). CDR1 and CDR2 (germline): MGHDK, SYGVNS. Trimming stripped 4 bases from V and 4 bases from J, with 5 bases between. The CDR3 is made up of 12 amino acids. The CDR3 region has the DNA TGTGCCAGCAGTGGGGGCGGAAACACCATATATTTT. It is translated as CASSGGGNTIYF.

The chain's CDR3 is CASSFVAGAEEQYF. The CDR3 DNA follows: TGTGCCAGCAGCTTCGTTGCAGGGGCGGAAGAGCAGTACTTC. The chain uses TRBV13 and TRBJ2-7; D possibly corresponds to TRBD1 (6 bases). The length of the CDR3 is 14 residues. CDR1 is PRHDT and CDR2 is FYEKMQ in the germline V gene (reference sequence). V was pared by 3 bases and J by 7 bases, with 16 bases between.

The genes are TRBV6-5 and TRBJ2-7; TRBD2 matches at 9 bases. Germline-derived CDR1 and CDR2 are MNHEY and SVGAGI. The J segment lost 5 bases and the V segment lost 5 bases, leaving 7 bases of the junction unmatched. The length of the CDR3 is 14 residues. CDR3 nucleotide sequence: TGTGCCAGCAGTGGGCGGGAGGGCCTCCACGAGCAGTACTTC. Translating it yields CASSGREGLHEQYF.

The rearrangement joins TRBV5-4 to TRBJ2-7, with D possibly being TRBD1 (6 bases). Germline CDR1 SGHNT, CDR2 YYREEE (reference sequence). This CDR3 spans 14 amino acids. V gave up 1 base and J gave up 4 bases, with 12 bases separating them. CDR3 DNA: TGTGCCAGCAGCTTGCCCGGACAGTTATACGAGCAGTACTTC. Translated: CASSLPGQLYEQYF.

This clone has only one observation. The chain links TRBV2 to TRBJ2-4; 11 nucleotides align to TRBD2. The germline CDR1 and CDR2 sequences are SNHLY and FYNNEI. J lost 0 bases, V lost 4 bases, and 5 bases had no gene match. The CDR3 runs 17 residues. CDR3 in DNA: TGTGCCAGCAGTGCCCAACTAGCGGGAGTAGCCAAAAACATTCAGTACTTC. This translates into CASSAQLAGVAKNIQYF.

The chain has TRBV18 and TRBJ1-5; no clear D gene. The length of the CDR3 is 9 residues. Germline CDR1 reads KGHSH; CDR2 reads LQKENI. The ends were cut back, 8 bases at V and 8 bases at J, with 4 bases in the middle. The CDR3 DNA follows: TGTGCCAGCCCGGAGCCCCAGCATTTT. Encoded protein: CASPEPQHF.

The chain combines TRBV7-2 with TRBJ1-2; 8 nucleotides agree with TRBD1. CDR1 is SGHTA, CDR2 FQGNSA, per germline. The CDR3 contains 16 residues. J lost 0 bases, V lost 1 base, and 4 bases had no gene match. CDR3 sequence: CASSLEGTGPNYGYTF. The CDR3 region has the DNA TGTGCCAGCAGCTTAGAGGGGACAGGACCTAACTATGGCTACACCTTC. Full variable domain (missing parts from reference TRBV7-2 and TRBJ1-2): GAGVSQSPSNKVTEKGKDVELRCDPISGHTALYWYRQSLGQGLEFLIYFQGNSAPDKSGLPSDRFSAERTGGSVSTLTIQRTQQEDSAVYLCASSLEGTGPNYGYTFGSGTRLTVV.

The V and J genes are TRBV4-3 and TRBJ2-7, with D possibly TRBD2 on 5 matching bases. Germline V gene data show CDR1 as LGHNA and CDR2 as YSLEER. CDR3 length: 16 amino acids. The V and J ends lost 4 bases and 2 bases respectively, with 18 bases between them. CDR3 sequence reads: CASSPSVGGPAYEQYF. The CDR3 DNA sequence: TGCGCCAGCAGCCCATCCGTCGGAGGTCCCGCCTACGAGCAGTACTTC.

The chain carries TRBV19 and TRBJ2-7; a weak D match, TRBD1 (6 bases). Per the germline V gene, CDR1 is LNHDA and CDR2 is SQIVND (reference sequence). The CDR3 length is 14 residues. V dropped 2 bases and J dropped 2 bases, with 10 bases sitting between them. The CDR3 here is CASSIFEGAYEQYF. CDR3 nucleotides: TGTGCCAGTAGTATATTCGAGGGGGCCTACGAGCAGTACTTC.

This clone was recorded a few times. The J gene is TRBJ1-2, the V gene TRBV28, with D possibly being TRBD1 (5 bases). Germline CDR1 is MDHEN and CDR2 is SYDVKM. V was pared by 1 base and J by 4 bases, with 10 bases between. This CDR3 comprises 14 residues. Here the CDR3 reads CASSLSRQTYGYTF. In DNA form, the CDR3 reads TGTGCCAGCAGTTTATCGAGACAGACCTATGGCTACACCTTC.

The chain couples TRBV11-3 to TRBJ2-5, with D perhaps TRBD2 (5 bases). This CDR3 has 16 amino acids. Trimming stripped 4 bases from V and 5 bases from J, with 20 bases between. Looked up from germline, CDR1 is SGHNT and CDR2 is YENEEA. The CDR3, as DNA: TGTGCCAGCAGCTCCAATCGAGGTAGCGTCTATGAGACCCAGTACTTC. This encodes CASSSNRGSVYETQYF.

CDR3 bases: TGTGCCAGCAGTCCGGACAGGGACCTCTATGGCTACACCTTC. This sequence encodes CASSPDRDLYGYTF. The chain joins TRBV2 to TRBJ1-2; 8 positions match TRBD1. With V trimmed by 5 bases and J by 4 bases, 6 bases remained unmatched. Germline V gives CDR1 SNHLY, CDR2 FYNNEI. The CDR3 runs to 14 residues. Drawing the rest from reference TRBV2 and TRBJ1-2, the complete variable domain is EPEVTQTPSHQVTQMGQEVILRCVPISNHLYFYWYRQILGQKVEFLVSFYNNEISEKSEIFDDQFSVERPDGSNFTLKIRSTKLEDSAMYFCASSPDRDLYGYTFGSGTRLTVV.